The sequence of this T cell receptor beta chain was determined in a study of blood T cell repertoires in COVID-19. Across the whole study: Samples representing acute and convalescent COVID-19 were sourced from the United States, Italy and Spain. In each case, the material was cDNA or gDNA derived from T cells, B-cell-depleted T cells, or PBMCs.

In the original analysis: The authors estimated nucleated cell counts from reference gene primer amplification. Only in-frame clones appear in the TCRdb table, and some are missing; sequencing was by immunoSEQ multiplex PCR. That table is the source of V, J and clone size, and D and trimming were worked out from the DNA. The data contain under 150,000 clones, under 95% of them singletons. CDR1 is SGHTS and CDR2 is YDEGEE in the germline V gene. V gave up 4 bases and J gave up 4 bases, with 11 bases separating them. This CDR3 spans 14 amino acids. The TCR comes from a man aged 50 or older with active COVID-19. The rearrangement uses TRBV5-8 and TRBJ2-2, with D unclear. What was sequenced was peripheral blood. The CDR3 coding sequence is TGTGCCAGCAGCCCTCGGGTCATCACCGGGGAGCTGTTTTTT. It is translated as CASSPRVITGELFF.